The 18 T cell receptor beta chains given below trace back to one sample, sequenced in a study of T cells expressing NK-cell markers. Following a re-call of the 5' RACE reads, TCRdb has one entry per CDR3 protein and lacks DNA. In total, the table holds about 460,000 distinct CDR3 sequences. The source material was blood T cells: a sorted CD56 or NKG2C T cell subset, CD4+ or CD8+ T cells, or bulk PBMC T cells (not recorded which). The receptors derive from a woman aged 45-65 years in good health.

This chain joins TRBV11-2 and TRBJ2-1; there is no DNA to check the TCRdb D call of TRBD2. CDR1 is SGHAT, CDR2 FQNNGV, per germline. This CDR3 has 20 residues. CDR3 loop: CASSLGARTSGRGRSNEQFF.

The gene calls are TRBV5-1 and TRBJ2-3. Germline-derived CDR1 and CDR2 are SGHRS and YFSETQ. The CDR3 totals 14 residues. Here the CDR3 reads CASRPVTYTDTQYF.

This chain connects TRBV12-3 or TRBV12-4 to TRBJ2-1; TCRdb selects TRBD1, and the lack of DNA leaves this call unchecked. This CDR3 spans 12 amino acids. The CDR3 reads CASSLGAGEQFF.

This chain joins TRBV20-1 and TRBJ1-2; TCRdb proposes TRBD1, but this gene call is untestable without DNA. Germline V gives CDR1 DFQATT, CDR2 SNEGSKA (reference sequence). The CDR3 loop spans 15 amino acids. CDR3 region: CSARRVAGQIYGYTF.

This chain connects TRBV24-1 to TRBJ2-1; TCRdb's D call, TRBD1, is unchecked because there is no DNA. The CDR3 is 11 amino acids. Germline lookup yields CDR1 KGHDR and CDR2 SFDVKD. The CDR3 here is CATRMGGEQFF.

The rearrangement joins TRBV6-5 to TRBJ1-4; no DNA is available, so the TRBD1 call from TCRdb remains unchecked. This CDR3 spans 14 amino acids. Germline V gene sequence: CDR1 MNHEY, CDR2 SVGAGI. The CDR3 spells CASSLDRVHEKLFF.

The rearrangement joins TRBV3-1 to TRBJ2-1; as DNA is missing, the TRBD2 call by TCRdb cannot be tested. CDR1 is LGHDT and CDR2 is YNNKEL in the germline V gene (reference sequence). The CDR3 spans 17 residues. CDR3 protein: CASSQGRGGLAVHEQFF.

The CDR3 spells CASSFHTGTGEAYEQYF. The chain carries TRBV5-1 and TRBJ2-7; absent DNA, TCRdb's TRBD1 call cannot be checked. The CDR3 has 17 amino acids. Per the germline V gene, CDR1 is SGHRS and CDR2 is YFSETQ.

The V call is TRBV27, the J call TRBJ2-2. Per the germline V gene, CDR1 is MNHEY and CDR2 is SMNVEV (reference sequence). The CDR3 length is 16 residues. The CDR3 reads CASSLRRTPNTGELFF.

The genes are TRBV5-1 and TRBJ2-6; TCRdb reports TRBD1, a call that lacks DNA to check it against. Germline CDR1 is SGHRS and CDR2 is YFSETQ. CDR3 length equals 17 residues. The CDR3 loop reads CASNRGTGRSGANVLTF. Together with reference TRBV5-1 and TRBJ2-6, the CDR3 gives the full variable domain: KAGVTQTPRYLIKTRGQQVTLSCSPISGHRSVSWYQQTPGQGLQFLFEYFSETQRNKGNFPGRFSGRQFSNSRSEMNVSTLELGDSALYLCASNRGTGRSGANVLTFGAGSRLTVL.

The chain has TRBV4-2 and TRBJ2-2; TCRdb returns TRBD2, unconfirmable since there is no DNA. There are 17 residues in the CDR3. Per germline, CDR1 LGHNA and CDR2 YNFKEQ. CDR3 protein: CASSLGLAGLNTGELFF.

This chain uses TRBV28 with TRBJ2-3. Germline V gene lookup returns CDR1 MDHEN and CDR2 SYDVKM. The CDR3 sequence is 14 residues long. CDR3 in amino acids: CASSFFGGTDTQYF.

V is TRBV4-1 and J is TRBJ2-1; absent DNA, TCRdb's TRBD1 call cannot be checked. Germline CDR1 reads MGHRA; CDR2 reads YSYEKL. The CDR3 extends over 16 amino acids. CDR3 loop: CASSQGGTGIYNEQFF.

The chain combines TRBV9 with TRBJ2-7; no DNA is available, so the TRBD1 call from TCRdb remains unchecked. Germline CDR1 is SGDLS and CDR2 is YYNGEE. The CDR3 loop spans 15 amino acids. CDR3 protein: CASSVDLTQGNEQYF. Using reference TRBV9 and TRBJ2-7 for the parts outside the CDR3, the full variable domain is DSGVTQTPKHLITATGQRVTLRCSPRSGDLSVYWYQQSLDQGLQFLIQYYNGEERAKGNILERFSAQQFPDLHSELNLSSLELGDSALYFCASSVDLTQGNEQYFGPGTRLTVT.

The rearrangement uses TRBV10-3 and TRBJ2-5; as DNA is missing, the TRBD1 call by TCRdb cannot be tested. This CDR3 region has 16 residues. Germline CDR1 and CDR2: ENHRY and SYGVKD. The CDR3 is CAISELGQPLGETQYF.

CDR3 loop: CASGGAGNTEAFF. The V and J genes are TRBV12-3 or TRBV12-4 and TRBJ1-1; TCRdb lists TRBD1, though no DNA is available to test this call. The CDR3 runs to 13 residues.

The chain recombines TRBV2 with TRBJ2-1; TCRdb reports TRBD2, a call that lacks DNA to check it against. CDR3 size: 14 residues. Germline CDR1 reads SNHLY; CDR2 reads FYNNEI. The CDR3 loop reads CASAGVFPANEQFF.

V is TRBV28 and J is TRBJ2-7; TCRdb selects TRBD1, and the lack of DNA leaves this call unchecked. There are 17 residues in the CDR3. CDR1 is MDHEN and CDR2 is SYDVKM in the germline V gene. The CDR3 is CASTLQRGGRISYEQYF.